The rows below give T cell receptor beta chains drawn from one sample of a study of cytomegalovirus exposure and HLA in healthy donors. The method was immunoSEQ multiplex PCR; TCRdb's version includes in-frame clones alone and lacks a portion of them. The repertoire holds some 54,000 clones, 73% seen once, with about 3.1% in the top ten. The sequenced material came from PBMCs. The source is a man aged 18 to 29 in good health and CMV-seronegative. The CDR3 runs from the conserved cysteine through the conserved F or W. Each record gives: clone size, D gene, V gene, J gene, CDR3 protein, CDR3 DNA. D genes are given only for firm matches. Only some rows state a clone size, as once, few, many or a class for expanded clones.

clone_size: few
d_call: -
v_call: TRBV7-8
j_call: TRBJ1-5
cdr3_aa: CASSLEEGYQPQHF
cdr3_nt: TGTGCCAGCAGCTTAGAGGAGGGATATCAGCCCCAGCATTTT

clone_size: -
d_call: -
v_call: TRBV13
j_call: TRBJ2-5
cdr3_aa: CAGRSWTTQETQYF
cdr3_nt: TGTGCCGGAAGATCGTGGACTACGCAAGAGACCCAGTACTTC

clone_size: few
d_call: TRBD1
v_call: TRBV6-1
j_call: TRBJ1-2
cdr3_aa: CASSGGTGVLLYGYTF
cdr3_nt: TGTGCCAGCAGTGGTGGGACAGGCGTTTTGCTCTATGGCTACACCTTC

clone_size: -
d_call: TRBD1
v_call: TRBV4-2
j_call: TRBJ1-2
cdr3_aa: CASSQDSLGQGYGYTF
cdr3_nt: TGTGCCAGCAGCCAAGATTCCCTCGGACAGGGCTATGGCTACACCTTC

clone_size: -
d_call: -
v_call: TRBV11-1
j_call: TRBJ2-2
cdr3_aa: CASSLWGKNTGELFF
cdr3_nt: TGTGCCAGCAGCTTATGGGGCAAGAACACCGGGGAGCTGTTTTTT

clone_size: -
d_call: -
v_call: TRBV30
j_call: TRBJ1-4
cdr3_aa: CAWTGEEKLFF
cdr3_nt: TGTGCCTGGACAGGGGAGGAAAAACTGTTTTTT

clone_size: -
d_call: TRBD1
v_call: TRBV5-1
j_call: TRBJ1-1
cdr3_aa: CASSSDRREAFF
cdr3_nt: TGCGCCAGCAGCTCGGACAGGCGTGAAGCTTTCTTT

clone_size: -
d_call: -
v_call: TRBV5-5
j_call: TRBJ1-1
cdr3_aa: CASSFGVEAFF
cdr3_nt: TGTGCCAGCAGCTTCGGGGTTGAAGCTTTCTTT

clone_size: -
d_call: -
v_call: TRBV5-1
j_call: TRBJ2-3
cdr3_aa: CASSLRSGGDTQYF
cdr3_nt: TGCGCCAGCAGCTTGCGTTCCGGGGGAGATACGCAGTATTTT

clone_size: -
d_call: -
v_call: TRBV5-1
j_call: TRBJ2-7
cdr3_aa: CASSLAQGRAYEQYF
cdr3_nt: TGCGCCAGCAGCTTGGCACAGGGTCGGGCCTACGAGCAGTACTTC

clone_size: -
d_call: -
v_call: TRBV7-2
j_call: TRBJ2-7
cdr3_aa: CASSTDSGSYEQYF
cdr3_nt: TGTGCCAGCAGCACGGACTCGGGCTCCTACGAGCAGTACTTC

clone_size: once
d_call: TRBD2
v_call: TRBV5-1
j_call: TRBJ2-7
cdr3_aa: CASSLAGAGGPQEQYF
cdr3_nt: TGCGCCAGCAGCTTGGCCGGGGCGGGAGGGCCTCAAGAGCAGTACTTC

clone_size: -
d_call: -
v_call: TRBV6-5
j_call: TRBJ2-1
cdr3_aa: CASSGGALNNEQFF
cdr3_nt: TGTGCCAGCAGTGGCGGTGCCCTTAACAATGAGCAGTTCTTC

clone_size: -
d_call: -
v_call: TRBV6-5
j_call: TRBJ1-4
cdr3_aa: CASSYAGKKLFF
cdr3_nt: TGTGCCAGCAGTTACGCAGGGAAGAAACTGTTTTTT

clone_size: few
d_call: TRBD2
v_call: TRBV5-4
j_call: TRBJ2-7
cdr3_aa: CASRSSAGGSSYEQYF
cdr3_nt: TGTGCCAGCAGGTCTTCAGCGGGAGGGAGCTCCTACGAGCAGTACTTC

clone_size: few
d_call: -
v_call: TRBV28
j_call: TRBJ1-5
cdr3_aa: CASSLIGRGRYQPQHF
cdr3_nt: TGTGCCAGCAGTTTGATCGGCAGGGGAAGGTATCAGCCCCAGCATTTT

clone_size: -
d_call: -
v_call: TRBV4-2
j_call: TRBJ1-1
cdr3_aa: CASSPTDRTKGNTEAFF
cdr3_nt: TGTGCCAGCAGCCCAACTGACAGGACCAAGGGGAACACTGAAGCTTTCTTT

clone_size: once
d_call: -
v_call: TRBV2
j_call: TRBJ2-2
cdr3_aa: CASSVQGPNTGELFF
cdr3_nt: TGTGCCAGCAGTGTCCAGGGGCCAAACACCGGGGAGCTGTTTTTT

clone_size: -
d_call: -
v_call: TRBV9
j_call: TRBJ1-1
cdr3_aa: CASSGPLAGTEAFF
cdr3_nt: TGTGCCAGCAGCGGTCCTTTGGCGGGGACTGAAGCTTTCTTT

clone_size: few
d_call: TRBD1
v_call: TRBV25-1
j_call: TRBJ1-5
cdr3_aa: CASRGQVNQPQHF
cdr3_nt: TGTGCCAGCCGGGGACAGGTTAATCAGCCCCAGCATTTT

clone_size: few
d_call: TRBD1
v_call: TRBV28
j_call: TRBJ1-4
cdr3_aa: CASSRTGAATNEKLFF
cdr3_nt: TGTGCCAGCAGCCGAACAGGGGCTGCAACTAATGAAAAACTGTTTTTT

clone_size: -
d_call: TRBD1
v_call: TRBV7-2
j_call: TRBJ2-4
cdr3_aa: CASSIGTVIAKNIQYF
cdr3_nt: TGTGCCAGCAGCATCGGGACAGTCATAGCCAAAAACATTCAGTACTTC

clone_size: -
d_call: -
v_call: TRBV29-1
j_call: TRBJ1-1
cdr3_aa: CSVKTETNTEAFF
cdr3_nt: TGCAGCGTTAAGACAGAAACGAACACTGAAGCTTTCTTT

clone_size: -
d_call: TRBD1
v_call: TRBV11-2
j_call: TRBJ2-5
cdr3_aa: CASSFGTGAGETQYF
cdr3_nt: TGTGCCAGCAGCTTCGGGACAGGGGCCGGGGAGACCCAGTACTTC

clone_size: -
d_call: -
v_call: TRBV5-4
j_call: TRBJ2-7
cdr3_aa: CASSFGASEQYF
cdr3_nt: TGTGCCAGCAGCTTTGGGGCGAGCGAGCAGTACTTC

clone_size: few
d_call: TRBD1
v_call: TRBV7-2
j_call: TRBJ1-6
cdr3_aa: CASSRGDSRVSPLHF
cdr3_nt: TGTGCCAGCAGCCGCGGGGACAGTAGGGTTTCACCCCTCCACTTT